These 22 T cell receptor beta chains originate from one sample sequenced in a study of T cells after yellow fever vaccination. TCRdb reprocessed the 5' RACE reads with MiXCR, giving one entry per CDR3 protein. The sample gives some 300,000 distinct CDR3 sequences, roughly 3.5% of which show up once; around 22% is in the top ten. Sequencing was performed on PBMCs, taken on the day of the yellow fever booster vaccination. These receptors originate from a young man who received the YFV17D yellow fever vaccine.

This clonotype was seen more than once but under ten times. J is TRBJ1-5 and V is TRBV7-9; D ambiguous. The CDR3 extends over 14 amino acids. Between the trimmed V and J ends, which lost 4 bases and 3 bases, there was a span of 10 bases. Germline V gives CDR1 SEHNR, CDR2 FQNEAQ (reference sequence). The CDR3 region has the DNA TGTGCCAGCAGCTCCCTAGGACTCAATCAGCCCCAGCATTTT. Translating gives CASSSLGLNQPQHF. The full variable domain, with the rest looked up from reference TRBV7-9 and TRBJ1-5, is DTGVSQNPRHKITKRGQNVTFRCDPISEHNRLYWYRQTLGQGPEFLTYFQNEAQLEKSRLLSDRFSAERPKGSFSTLEIQRTEQGDSAMYLCASSSLGLNQPQHFGDGTRLSIL.

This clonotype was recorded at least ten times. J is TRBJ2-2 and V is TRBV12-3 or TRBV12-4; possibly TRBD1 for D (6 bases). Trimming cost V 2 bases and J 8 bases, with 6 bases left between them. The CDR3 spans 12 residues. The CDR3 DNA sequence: TGTGCCAGCAGTTTACAGGGGGGGGAGCTGTTTTTT. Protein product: CASSLQGGELFF.

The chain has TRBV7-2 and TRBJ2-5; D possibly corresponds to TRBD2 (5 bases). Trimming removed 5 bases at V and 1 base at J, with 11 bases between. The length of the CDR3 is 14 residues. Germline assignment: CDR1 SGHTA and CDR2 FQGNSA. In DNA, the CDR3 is TGTGCCAGCAGCCGAAATGGACTCCAAGAGACCCAGTACTTC. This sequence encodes CASSRNGLQETQYF.

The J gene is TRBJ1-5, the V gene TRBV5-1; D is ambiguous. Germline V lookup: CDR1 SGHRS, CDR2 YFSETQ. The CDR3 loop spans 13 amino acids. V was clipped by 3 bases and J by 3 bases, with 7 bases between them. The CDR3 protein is CASSSGNNQPQHF. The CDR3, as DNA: TGCGCCAGCAGCTCCGGGAACAATCAGCCCCAGCATTTT.

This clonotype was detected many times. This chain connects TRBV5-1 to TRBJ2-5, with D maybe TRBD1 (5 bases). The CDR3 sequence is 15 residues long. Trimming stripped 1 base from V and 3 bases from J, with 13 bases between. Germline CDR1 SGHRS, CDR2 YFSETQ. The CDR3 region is CASSLFQPGKETQYF. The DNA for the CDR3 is TGCGCCAGCAGCTTGTTTCAACCAGGGAAAGAGACCCAGTACTTC.

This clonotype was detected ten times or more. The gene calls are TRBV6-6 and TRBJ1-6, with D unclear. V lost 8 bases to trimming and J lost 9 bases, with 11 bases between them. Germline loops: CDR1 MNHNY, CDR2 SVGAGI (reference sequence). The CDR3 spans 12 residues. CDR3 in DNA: TGTGCCAGCGGCCAGGATAGTTCACCCCTCCACTTT. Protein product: CASGQDSSPLHF.

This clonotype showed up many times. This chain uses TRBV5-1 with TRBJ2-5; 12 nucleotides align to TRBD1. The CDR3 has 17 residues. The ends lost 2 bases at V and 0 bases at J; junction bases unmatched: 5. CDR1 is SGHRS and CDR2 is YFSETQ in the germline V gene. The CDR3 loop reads CASSFGTGGSYQETQYF. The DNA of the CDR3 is TGCGCCAGCAGCTTCGGGACAGGGGGCTCCTACCAAGAGACCCAGTACTTC.

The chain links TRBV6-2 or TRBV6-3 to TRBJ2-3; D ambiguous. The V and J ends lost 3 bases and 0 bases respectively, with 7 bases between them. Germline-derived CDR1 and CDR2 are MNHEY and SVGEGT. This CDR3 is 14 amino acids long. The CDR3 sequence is CASSYPASTDTQYF. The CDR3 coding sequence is TGTGCCAGCAGTTATCCGGCTAGCACAGATACGCAGTATTTT.

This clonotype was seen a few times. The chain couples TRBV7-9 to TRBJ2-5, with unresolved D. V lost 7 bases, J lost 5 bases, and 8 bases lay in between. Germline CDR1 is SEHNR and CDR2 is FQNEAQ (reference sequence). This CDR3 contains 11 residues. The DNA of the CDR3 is TGTGCCAGCACTAGAATGGAGACCCAGTACTTC. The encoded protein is CASTRMETQYF.

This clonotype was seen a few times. CDR3: CASSLAKLAGTDTQYF. CDR3 nucleotide sequence: TGTGCCAGCAGTTTAGCAAAGCTAGCGGGCACAGATACGCAGTATTTT. The chain combines TRBV27 with TRBJ2-3; TRBD2 matches 7 bases. The CDR3 covers 16 residues. V dropped 2 bases and J dropped 1; count of bases not matched to a gene: 6. Germline CDR1 reads MNHEY; CDR2 reads SMNVEV (reference sequence).

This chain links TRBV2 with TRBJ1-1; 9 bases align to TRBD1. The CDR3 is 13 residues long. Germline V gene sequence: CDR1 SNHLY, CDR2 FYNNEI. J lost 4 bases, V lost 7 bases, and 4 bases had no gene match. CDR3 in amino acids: CASTGTGSTEAFF. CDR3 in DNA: TGTGCCAGCACCGGGACAGGGTCCACTGAAGCTTTCTTT.

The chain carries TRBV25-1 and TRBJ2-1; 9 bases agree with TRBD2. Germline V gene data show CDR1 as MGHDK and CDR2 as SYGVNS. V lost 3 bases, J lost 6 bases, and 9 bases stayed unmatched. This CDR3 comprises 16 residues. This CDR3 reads CASSESLAGHPNEQFF. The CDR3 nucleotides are TGTGCCAGCAGTGAGAGTCTAGCGGGGCACCCCAATGAGCAGTTCTTC. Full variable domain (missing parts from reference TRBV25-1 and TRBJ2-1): EADIYQTPRYLVIGTGKKITLECSQTMGHDKMYWYQQDPGMELHLIHYSYGVNSTEKGDLSSESTVSRIRTEHFPLTLESARPSHTSQYLCASSESLAGHPNEQFFGPGTRLTVL.

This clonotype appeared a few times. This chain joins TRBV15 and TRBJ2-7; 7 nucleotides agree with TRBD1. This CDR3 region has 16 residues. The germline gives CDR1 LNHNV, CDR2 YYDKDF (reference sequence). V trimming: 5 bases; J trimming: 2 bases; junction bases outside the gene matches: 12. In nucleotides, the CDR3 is TGTGCCACCAGCCCGTACTCCGGGACAGAAACCTACGAGCAGTACTTC. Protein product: CATSPYSGTETYEQYF.

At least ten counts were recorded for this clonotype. This CDR3 reads CSALSEYGYTF. The CDR3 DNA is TGCAGTGCCTTGAGCGAGTATGGCTACACCTTC. The chain carries TRBV20-1 and TRBJ1-2, with D hard to call. CDR3 length: 11 amino acids. The V gene lost 6 bases and the J gene lost 5 bases, with 10 bases spanning the gap. From germline, CDR1 is DFQATT and CDR2 SNEGSKA (reference sequence).

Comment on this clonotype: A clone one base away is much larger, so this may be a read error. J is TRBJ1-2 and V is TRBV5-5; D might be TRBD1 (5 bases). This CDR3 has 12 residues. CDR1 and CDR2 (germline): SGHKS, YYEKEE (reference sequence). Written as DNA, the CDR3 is TGTGCCAGCAGCCCGACAGCCTATGGCTACATCTTC. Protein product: CASSPTAYGYIF.

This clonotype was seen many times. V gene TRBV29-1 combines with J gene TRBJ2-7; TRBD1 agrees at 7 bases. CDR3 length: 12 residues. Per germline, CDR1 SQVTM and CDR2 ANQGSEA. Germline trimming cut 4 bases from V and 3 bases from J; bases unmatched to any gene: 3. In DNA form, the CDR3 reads TGCAGCGTTGCCCGGGACAGCTACGAGCAGTACTTC. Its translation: CSVARDSYEQYF.

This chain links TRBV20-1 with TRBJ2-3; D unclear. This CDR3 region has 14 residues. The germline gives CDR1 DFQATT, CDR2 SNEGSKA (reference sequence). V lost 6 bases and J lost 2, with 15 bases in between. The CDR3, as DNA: TGCAGTGCAGTTGCCTGGCGGAACACAGATACGCAGTATTTT. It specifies CSAVAWRNTDTQYF.

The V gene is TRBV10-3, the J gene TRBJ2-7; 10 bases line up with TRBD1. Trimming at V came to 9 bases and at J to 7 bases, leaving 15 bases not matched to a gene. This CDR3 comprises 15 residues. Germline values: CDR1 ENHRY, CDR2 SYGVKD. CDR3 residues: CAMGAGGQGMWEQYF. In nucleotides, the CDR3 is TGTGCCATGGGGGCCGGGGGACAGGGGATGTGGGAGCAGTACTTC.

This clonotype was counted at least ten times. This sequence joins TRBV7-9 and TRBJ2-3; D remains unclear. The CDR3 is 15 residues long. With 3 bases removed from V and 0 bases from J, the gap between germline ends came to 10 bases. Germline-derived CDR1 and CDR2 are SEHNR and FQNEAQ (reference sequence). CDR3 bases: TGTGCCAGCAGCTTCGGCGGAACTAGCACAGATACGCAGTATTTT. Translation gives CASSFGGTSTDTQYF.

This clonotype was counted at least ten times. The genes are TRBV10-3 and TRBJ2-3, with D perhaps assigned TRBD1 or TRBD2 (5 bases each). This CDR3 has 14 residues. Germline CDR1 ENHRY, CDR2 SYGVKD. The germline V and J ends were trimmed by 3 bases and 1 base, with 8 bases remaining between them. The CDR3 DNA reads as TGTGCCATCAGTGAAGGGACGCGCACAGATACGCAGTATTTT. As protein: CAISEGTRTDTQYF.

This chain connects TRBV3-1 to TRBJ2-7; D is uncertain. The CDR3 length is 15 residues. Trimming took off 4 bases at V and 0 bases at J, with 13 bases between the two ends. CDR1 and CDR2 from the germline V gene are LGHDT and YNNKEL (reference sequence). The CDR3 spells CASSPRQVSSYEQYF. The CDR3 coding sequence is TGTGCCAGCAGCCCGCGTCAGGTTAGCTCCTACGAGCAGTACTTC.

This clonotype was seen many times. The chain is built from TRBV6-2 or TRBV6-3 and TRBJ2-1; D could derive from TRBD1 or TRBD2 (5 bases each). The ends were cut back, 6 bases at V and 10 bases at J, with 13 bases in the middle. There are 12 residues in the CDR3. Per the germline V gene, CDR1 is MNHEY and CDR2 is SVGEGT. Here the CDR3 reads CASSSGRQEQFF. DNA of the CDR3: TGTGCCAGCAGCTCAGGGAGACAGGAGCAGTTCTTC.